These 27 T cell receptor beta chains were all obtained from the same sample, sequenced in a study of blood T cells in healthy people across ages. Combining a sample-barcoded 5' primer with a J-beta primer mix, a second PCR ran for roughly 6 to 12 cycles. TCRdb re-called the 5' RACE reads through MiXCR, storing one row per CDR3 protein. Among around 800,000 distinct CDR3 sequences listed, 40% to 65% were seen once. The sample was blood. These receptors came from a man at least 80 years old in good health.

The rearrangement links TRBV10-1 to TRBJ1-5, with D possibly being TRBD1 (5 bases). Between the trimmed V and J ends, which lost 2 bases and 0 bases, there was a span of 17 bases. The CDR3 sequence is 18 residues long. Germline CDR1 is WNHNN and CDR2 is SYGVQD (reference sequence). The CDR3 bases are TGCGCCAGCAGTGAGGTGACAGAAAGACGTTATAGCAATCAGCCCCAGCATTTT. Its protein product is CASSEVTERRYSNQPQHF.

In its sample, this clonotype was seen a few times. V usage is TRBV7-2 and J usage is TRBJ2-5, with D unresolved. Trimming took 6 bases from V and 2 from J, leaving 16 bases between them. Per the germline V gene, CDR1 is SGHTA and CDR2 is FQGNSA. CDR3 length: 15 residues. The CDR3 region has the DNA TGTGCCAGCAGACGTCGGTTAGGGCAACAAGAGACCCAGTACTTC. Translation: CASRRRLGQQETQYF.

The CDR3 bases are TGTGCCAGCAGCCCCCGGACAGGGGACTCCATGGGCGAGCAGTACTTC. Its translation is CASSPRTGDSMGEQYF. The chain links TRBV9 to TRBJ2-5, with 9 bases matching TRBD1. TRBJ2-7 explains the end of the DNA better; the J call may be wrong. CDR1 is SGDLS, CDR2 YYNGEE, per germline. This CDR3 contains 16 residues.

The rearrangement links TRBV20-1 to TRBJ2-5; 12 bases map to TRBD2. Germline V gene lookup returns CDR1 DFQATT and CDR2 SNEGSKA (reference sequence). The CDR3 has 16 residues. Trimming removed 8 bases from V and 5 bases from J; junction bases left unmatched: 15. The DNA for the CDR3 is TGCAGTACCAGGGTCCTAGCGGGAGGGCCAGGGGAGACCCAGTACTTC. Its translation: CSTRVLAGGPGETQYF.

The rearrangement joins TRBV7-2 to TRBJ2-3; 10 bases match TRBD2. Germline CDR1 and CDR2: SGHTA and FQGNSA. The CDR3 spans 14 residues. J was trimmed by 14 bases and V by 9 bases; bases with no gene match: 17. The CDR3: CASKSSGSPRYAYF. For the CDR3, the DNA is TGTGCCAGTAAATCTAGCGGGAGCCCCAGATACGCGTATTTT.

The chain is built from TRBV7-2 and TRBJ2-1; D may correspond to TRBD1 or TRBD2 (6 bases each). The DNA end lines up better with TRBJ2-7; the J call may be wrong. The CDR3 loop spans 14 amino acids. The germline CDR1 and CDR2 sequences are SGHTA and FQGNSA. The CDR3 sequence: CASQGSGFYNEQYF. The CDR3 DNA reads TGTGCCAGTCAGGGGAGCGGGTTTTACAATGAGCAGTACTTC.

The chain uses TRBV29-1 and TRBJ2-1; 9 bases line up with TRBD1. Germline values: CDR1 SQVTM, CDR2 ANQGSEA. V was clipped by 6 bases and J by 1 base; unmatched bases: 1. The CDR3 runs to 13 residues. CDR3 nucleotides: TGCAGCGTAGGGACAGGGTCCTACAATGAGCAGTTCTTC. Encoded protein: CSVGTGSYNEQFF.

This clonotype was counted between two and nine times. The chain combines TRBV20-1 with TRBJ2-1, with 7 bases matching TRBD2. CDR1 is DFQATT and CDR2 is SNEGSKA in the germline V gene (reference sequence). This CDR3 contains 15 residues. J gave up 7 bases and V 0 bases, and 9 bases lay outside the gene matches. The DNA for the CDR3 is TGCAGTGCTAGAGAAAGTGCTAGCGGACGTAATGAGCAGTTCTTC. This codes for CSARESASGRNEQFF.

This rearrangement joins TRBV7-2 to TRBJ2-3; tentatively, D is TRBD2 (6 bases). Trimming shortened V by 5 bases and J by 14 bases, and 32 bases separated the two germline ends. The length of the CDR3 is 17 residues. The germline V gene encodes CDR1 SGHTA and CDR2 FQGNSA. The CDR3 DNA is TGTGCCAGCAGCACCAGACCGACCCAGGGAGGCGCCAGACACGCGTATTTT. It codes for CASSTRPTQGGARHAYF.

The chain joins TRBV20-1 to TRBJ1-2; D gene uncertain. This CDR3 has 10 amino acids. The germline CDR1 and CDR2 sequences are DFQATT and SNEGSKA (reference sequence). V was trimmed by 6 bases and J by 8 bases, leaving 10 bases between them. The chain's CDR3 is CSAPQGGYTF. CDR3 DNA: TGCAGTGCCCCCCAAGGGGGCTACACCTTC.

V and J are TRBV6-2 or TRBV6-3 and TRBJ2-7; 11 bases agree with TRBD2. Germline V gene sequence: CDR1 MNHEY, CDR2 SVGEGT. After removal of 4 bases from V and 0 bases from J, the junction contained 5 bases not matched to a gene. The CDR3 contains 16 residues. The CDR3 sequence: CASSSLAGGSSYEQYF. CDR3 nucleotide sequence: TGTGCCAGCAGTTCCTTAGCGGGAGGGAGCTCCTACGAGCAGTACTTC.

The J gene is TRBJ2-7, the V gene TRBV18; 10 positions match TRBD2. The CDR3 has 17 residues. CDR1 is KGHSH and CDR2 is LQKENI in the germline V gene. The ends lost 2 bases at V and 0 bases at J; junction bases unmatched: 7. CDR3 DNA: TGTGCCAGCTCACCAAAAGCGGGAGGGCTAAGCTCCTACGAGCAGTACTTC. It translates to CASSPKAGGLSSYEQYF. Using reference TRBV18 and TRBJ2-7 for the parts outside the CDR3, the full variable domain is NAGVMQNPRHLVRRRGQEARLRCSPMKGHSHVYWYRQLPEEGLKFMVYLQKENIIDESGMPKERFSAEFPKEGPSILRIQQVVRGDSAAYFCASSPKAGGLSSYEQYFGPGTRLTVT.

This clonotype was detected many times. The chain is built from TRBV7-9 and TRBJ2-7; D tentatively fits TRBD1 or TRBD2 (6 bases each). This CDR3 comprises 15 residues. Germline loops: CDR1 SEHNR, CDR2 FQNEAQ (reference sequence). The V end was cut by 5 bases, the J end by 0 bases, with 14 bases between. CDR3 sequence (DNA): TGTGCCAGCAGCCGAGGGTGGGGGGCCTCCTACGAGCAGTACTTC. Translating it yields CASSRGWGASYEQYF.

This clonotype was seen only a few times. The chain uses TRBV12-3 or TRBV12-4 and TRBJ2-3; perhaps TRBD2 as D (5 bases). The CDR3 contains 14 residues. The V end was cut by 5 bases, the J end by 14 bases, with 23 bases between. DNA for the CDR3: TGTGCCAGCAGTCCCCGCGACTCACGGGGATACGCGTATTTT. Translated: CASSPRDSRGYAYF.

The V and J genes are TRBV5-1 and TRBJ1-1; possibly TRBD1 for D (5 bases). Germline V lookup: CDR1 SGHRS, CDR2 YFSETQ. The length of the CDR3 is 13 residues. Trimming stripped 1 base from V and 8 bases from J, with 12 bases between. CDR3 loop: CASSLNRPNEAFF. In nucleotides, the CDR3 is TGCGCCAGCAGCTTGAACAGGCCGAACGAAGCTTTCTTT.

There are a few counts of this clonotype. The rearrangement links TRBV20-1 to TRBJ2-7; 8 nucleotides align to TRBD2. This CDR3 has 16 amino acids. Germline V lookup: CDR1 DFQATT, CDR2 SNEGSKA (reference sequence). The trim removed 0 bases at V and 2 bases at J, leaving 9 bases unmatched. DNA of the CDR3: TGCAGTGCTAGAGATTCAACTAGCGGCCGACCCTACGAGCAGTACTTC. It translates to CSARDSTSGRPYEQYF.

This chain connects TRBV25-1 to TRBJ2-7; 7 bases agree with TRBD2. After removal of 6 bases from V and 1 base from J, the junction contained 12 bases not matched to a gene. CDR3 size: 16 residues. Germline-derived CDR1 and CDR2 are MGHDK and SYGVNS. CDR3 sequence reads: CASSNAGRGVSYEQYF. The CDR3 coding sequence is TGTGCCAGCAGCAACGCGGGACGGGGGGTTTCCTACGAGCAGTACTTC.

V gene TRBV15 combines with J gene TRBJ1-5; 7 bases are shared with TRBD1. In germline, CDR1 is LNHNV, CDR2 YYDKDF (reference sequence). V shed 2 bases and J 10 bases; nucleotides not matched to a gene: 8. The CDR3 consists of 14 residues. The CDR3 reads CATSRLRGVSPQHF. CDR3 coding DNA: TGTGCCACCAGCAGACTCAGGGGGGTCAGCCCCCAGCATTTT.

The chain combines TRBV24-1 with TRBJ2-1; the match to TRBD1 covers 10 bases. CDR3 length: 15 amino acids. Germline V gene data show CDR1 as KGHDR and CDR2 as SFDVKD. Germline trimming cut 3 bases from V and 6 bases from J; bases unmatched to any gene: 4. The CDR3 DNA reads as TGTGCCACCAGTGATCGGACAGGGGGGCTCAATGAGCAGTTCTTC. Its protein is CATSDRTGGLNEQFF.

The chain couples TRBV6-5 to TRBJ2-7; no firm D call. V was shortened by 0 bases and J by 6 bases, with 12 bases between the two germline ends. Per the germline V gene, CDR1 is MNHEY and CDR2 is SVGAGI. The CDR3 covers 14 residues. CDR3 coding DNA: TGTGCCAGCAGTTACTCAGTTGGGGTCCTCGAGCAGTACTTC. Protein: CASSYSVGVLEQYF.

This chain joins TRBV11-2 and TRBJ2-1, with D uncertain. The CDR3 totals 12 residues. The germline gives CDR1 SGHAT, CDR2 FQNNGV. V gave up 1 base and J gave up 8 bases, with 6 bases separating them. The CDR3 region is CASSLGPYEQFF. The DNA of the CDR3 is TGTGCCAGCAGCTTAGGCCCCTATGAGCAGTTCTTC.

The table lists this clonotype with a few counts. V and J are TRBV5-1 and TRBJ2-4; TRBD2 aligns across 9 bases. TRBJ2-7 matches the DNA end more closely, so the J call is doubtful. CDR3 size: 13 residues. Per the germline V gene, CDR1 is SGHRS and CDR2 is YFSETQ. In DNA, the CDR3 is TGCGCCAGCAGCACGGGACTAGCTAACGAGCAGTACTTC. Protein product: CASSTGLANEQYF.

The rearrangement uses TRBV28 and TRBJ1-2, with 10 bases fitting TRBD1. The junction had 11 bases not matched to a gene; V was cut back by 6 bases and J by 7 bases. The CDR3 is 15 residues long. The germline gives CDR1 MDHEN, CDR2 SYDVKM. The CDR3 DNA sequence: TGTGCCAGCAGCCGAATTGCGACAGGGGGCAGTGGCTACACCTTC. Its protein is CASSRIATGGSGYTF.

This clonotype occurred a few times. The V gene is TRBV27, the J gene TRBJ2-7; 8 nucleotides agree with TRBD1. CDR1 and CDR2 (germline): MNHEY, SMNVEV (reference sequence). After removal of 3 bases from V and 3 bases from J, the junction contained 4 bases not matched to a gene. The CDR3 contains 14 residues. The DNA for the CDR3 is TGTGCCAGCAGTTTCGGCAGGGGGCTCTACGAGCAGTACTTC. This sequence encodes CASSFGRGLYEQYF.

This chain uses TRBV28 with TRBJ2-1; 9 bases match TRBD1. The CDR3 sequence is 14 residues long. Germline V lookup: CDR1 MDHEN, CDR2 SYDVKM. V trimming: 6 bases; J trimming: 7 bases; junction bases outside the gene matches: 7. CDR3 residues: CASSQDRGRNEQFF. DNA of the CDR3: TGTGCCAGCAGCCAAGACAGGGGGAGGAATGAGCAGTTCTTC.

This rearrangement joins TRBV9 to TRBJ2-5; 8 bases align to TRBD2. Per the germline V gene, CDR1 is SGDLS and CDR2 is YYNGEE. This CDR3 is 14 amino acids long. The junction had 6 bases not matched to a gene; V was cut back by 3 bases and J by 5 bases. The CDR3 region is CASSASGSGETQYF. The CDR3 DNA sequence: TGTGCCAGCAGCGCGAGCGGGAGCGGTGAGACCCAGTACTTC.

A few counts support this clonotype. The chain joins TRBV18 to TRBJ2-3; TRBD2 aligns across 7 bases. V dropped 0 bases and J dropped 14; count of bases not matched to a gene: 20. Looked up from germline, CDR1 is KGHSH and CDR2 is LQKENI. CDR3 length equals 17 residues. Here the CDR3 DNA reads TGTGCCAGCTCACCACCGGGAGCGGGAAGGAGGAGCAGATACGCGTATTTT. It translates to CASSPPGAGRRSRYAYF.